The sequence of this T cell receptor (beta chain) was determined in a study of blood T cells in healthy people across ages. Together with a sample-barcoded 5' primer, a J-beta primer mix was included in a second PCR lasting about 6 to 12 cycles. From each sample, at least 2.5 million paired-end reads containing CDR3 were obtained. One entry per CDR3 protein results from TCRdb running MiXCR on the 5' RACE reads. The sample includes some 1.5 million distinct CDR3 sequences, 28% of them seen just once. Broader study findings: Per million T cells, TCR beta diversity dropped roughly linearly as age increased. Estimated diversity that came from one million T cells was considered an underestimate. Since the PBMCs were unsorted, naive and antigen-experienced cells could not be conclusively compared.

Germline values: CDR1 MNHEY, CDR2 SVGEGT. Trimming cost V 6 bases and J 3 bases, with 12 bases left between them. The CDR3 is made up of 14 amino acids. Concerning this clonotype: Its cognate antigen is unknown.

The sequence derives from a woman in her thirties in good health. The specimen sequenced was blood. J is TRBJ2-1 and V is TRBV6-2 or TRBV6-3, with D tentatively TRBD2 (5 bases). CDR3 nucleotides: TGTGCCAGCAGGAGGGATTCCTTCTACAATGAGCAGTTCTTC. It encodes CASRRDSFYNEQFF.